Listed here are 29 T cell receptor beta chains from one sample, sequenced in a study of blood T cell repertoires in COVID-19 (dated by TCRdb to about 2020). The library was generated by the immunoSEQ multiplex PCR assay. TCRdb's version of the immuneACCESS table is confined to in-frame rearrangements and falls short of the full clone set. An unresolved V gene accounts for under half of the shortfall where checked; the remainder is of unknown origin. The sample profile shows 150,000 to 200,000 clones; about 85% of them were found once. Together, the top ten hold about 14% of the sample. The sequencing sample was made of peripheral blood. These receptors all stem from a woman aged 70-85 years with COVID-19, enrolled during active disease.

J is TRBJ1-2 and V is TRBV10-2; 7 bases map to TRBD1. Germline V gene data show CDR1 as WSHSY and CDR2 as SAAADI. V lost 10 bases and J lost 3; bases outside the gene matches: 8. The CDR3 runs to 13 residues. CDR3 nucleotide sequence: TGCGCCACCTCAGGACAGGCTTACTATGGCTACACCTTC. Residues: CATSGQAYYGYTF.

This clone was counted between two and nine times. The chain has TRBV6-6 and TRBJ1-1; D is undetermined. V was pared by 2 bases and J by 4 bases, with 11 bases between. Germline V gives CDR1 MNHNY, CDR2 SVGAGI (reference sequence). The CDR3 sequence is 14 residues long. In DNA form, the CDR3 reads TGTGCCAGCAGTTACCCGGGAGGAAGCACTGAAGCTTTCTTT. Encoded protein: CASSYPGGSTEAFF.

This rearrangement joins TRBV13 to TRBJ2-3; 7 bases agree with TRBD1. V dropped 2 bases and J dropped 4; count of bases not matched to a gene: 3. CDR3 length: 14 amino acids. In germline, CDR1 is PRHDT, CDR2 FYEKMQ (reference sequence). The CDR3 DNA is TGTGCCAGCAGCTTATACAGGGGTGCAGATACGCAGTATTTT. This gives the protein CASSLYRGADTQYF.

This clone was seen a single time. The chain joins TRBV20-1 to TRBJ1-1; weak D call: TRBD1 (6 bases). The CDR3 is made up of 11 amino acids. V was trimmed by 6 bases and J by 4 bases, leaving 9 bases between them. Looked up from germline, CDR1 is DFQATT and CDR2 is SNEGSKA (reference sequence). DNA of the CDR3: TGCAGTGCCAGGGACACCACTGAAGCTTTCTTT. Its translation: CSARDTTEAFF.

The rearrangement links TRBV7-9 to TRBJ2-5, with 10 bases aligning to TRBD2. This CDR3 region has 16 residues. In germline, CDR1 is SEHNR, CDR2 FQNEAQ (reference sequence). Trimming cost V 5 bases and J 1 base; bases outside gene matches: 7. DNA of the CDR3: TGTGCCAGCAGCGCCAGACTAGCGGGTATCCAAGAGACCCAGTACTTC. It encodes CASSARLAGIQETQYF.

The chain joins TRBV6-5 to TRBJ2-3; D may be TRBD1 (6 bases). V lost 6 bases and J 7 bases, leaving 14 bases between the germline ends. This CDR3 region has 13 residues. Germline V gene sequence: CDR1 MNHEY, CDR2 SVGAGI. The CDR3 protein is CASRKQGLNTQYF. The CDR3 DNA follows: TGTGCCAGCAGAAAACAGGGTTTAAATACGCAGTATTTT.

Comment on this clone: The junction departs from the called germline gene at one end, perhaps through a read error. The genes are TRBV7-2 and TRBJ2-1; TRBD2 aligns across 11 bases. The CDR3 consists of 14 residues. Germline values: CDR1 SGHTA, CDR2 FQGNSA. The CDR3 sequence is CASTVSGGAKEQFF. The CDR3 nucleotides read TGTGCTAGCACGGTTAGCGGGGGGGCCAAAGAGCAGTTCTTC.

The V and J genes are TRBV5-5 and TRBJ2-1, with 10 bases aligning to TRBD2. The CDR3 runs 16 residues. The germline gives CDR1 SGHKS, CDR2 YYEKEE (reference sequence). Trimming removed 2 bases from V and 5 bases from J; junction bases left unmatched: 7. CDR3 amino acids: CASSLSPTSGHNEQFF. CDR3 coding DNA: TGTGCCAGCAGCTTAAGCCCGACTAGCGGGCACAATGAGCAGTTCTTC.

A remark on this clone: Within the sample, other DNA sequences also encode this same CDR3. The rearrangement joins TRBV2 to TRBJ2-7, with TRBD2 matching 7 bases. Trimming took 6 bases from V and 2 from J; bases not matched to a gene: 10. Germline V lookup: CDR1 SNHLY, CDR2 FYNNEI. CDR3 size: 15 residues. CDR3 sequence reads: CASREGLADTYEQYF. The DNA for the CDR3 is TGTGCCAGCAGGGAGGGGCTAGCGGACACCTACGAGCAGTACTTC.

Ten or more counts support this clone. V usage is TRBV2 and J usage is TRBJ1-3; maybe TRBD1 (5 bases). Germline V gives CDR1 SNHLY, CDR2 FYNNEI. V was trimmed by 7 bases and J by 0 bases, leaving 7 bases between them. The CDR3 spans 13 residues. Written as DNA, the CDR3 is TGTGCCAGCAAGGGGTTCTCTGGAAACACCATATATTTT. This translates into CASKGFSGNTIYF.

J is TRBJ1-5 and V is TRBV28, with a weak D call TRBD1 (6 bases). CDR3 length: 14 amino acids. Trimming took off 6 bases at V and 5 bases at J, with 14 bases between the two ends. CDR1 and CDR2 (germline): MDHEN, SYDVKM. CDR3 bases: TGTGCCAGCAGCTATACAGGGAGCTATCAGCCCCAGCATTTT. It encodes CASSYTGSYQPQHF.

The chain has TRBV18 and TRBJ2-3; 8 bases are shared with TRBD1. Trimming at V came to 3 bases and at J to 5 bases, leaving 4 bases not matched to a gene. The CDR3 totals 14 residues. Germline assignment: CDR1 KGHSH and CDR2 LQKENI. In DNA, the CDR3 is TGTGCCAGCTCACCCCGGACAGGGAAAGATACGCAGTATTTT. This encodes CASSPRTGKDTQYF. Supplemented by reference TRBV18 and TRBJ2-3, the full variable domain reads NAGVMQNPRHLVRRRGQEARLRCSPMKGHSHVYWYRQLPEEGLKFMVYLQKENIIDESGMPKERFSAEFPKEGPSILRIQQVVRGDSAAYFCASSPRTGKDTQYFGPGTRLTVL.

The CDR3 protein is CASSEKAGGQGQPQHF. CDR3 coding DNA: TGTGCCAGCAGTGAAAAGGCAGGAGGTCAGGGGCAGCCCCAGCATTTT. The V call is TRBV2, the J call TRBJ1-5; possible D gene TRBD1, 6 bases. The CDR3 consists of 16 residues. The V end was cut by 2 bases, the J end by 7 bases, with 18 bases between. Germline V gives CDR1 SNHLY, CDR2 FYNNEI.

This clone was found a few times. This chain links TRBV10-3 with TRBJ1-3; a weak D match, TRBD1 (6 bases). CDR1 ENHRY and CDR2 SYGVKD come from the germline V gene. V was shortened by 5 bases and J by 0 bases, with 8 bases between the two germline ends. The CDR3 sequence is 14 residues long. The CDR3 here is CAISMTGSGNTIYF. DNA of the CDR3: TGTGCCATCAGTATGACAGGCTCTGGAAACACCATATATTTT.

CDR3 in DNA: TGCGCCAGCAGCTCCAGCGGGACTTCAACCCAGTACTTC. Protein: CASSSSGTSTQYF. V and J are TRBV5-1 and TRBJ2-5; the match to TRBD2 covers 7 bases. V lost 3 bases and J lost 8; bases outside the gene matches: 7. Germline lookup yields CDR1 SGHRS and CDR2 YFSETQ. The CDR3 is 13 residues long. Supplemented by reference TRBV5-1 and TRBJ2-5, the full variable domain reads KAGVTQTPRYLIKTRGQQVTLSCSPISGHRSVSWYQQTPGQGLQFLFEYFSETQRNKGNFPGRFSGRQFSNSRSEMNVSTLELGDSALYLCASSSSGTSTQYFGPGTRLLVL.

This sequence joins TRBV28 and TRBJ1-4, with D possibly TRBD1 on 5 matching bases. Germline V gene data show CDR1 as MDHEN and CDR2 as SYDVKM. This CDR3 has 15 amino acids. V gave up 8 bases and J gave up 4 bases, with 17 bases separating them. CDR3 residues: CASQSAQGSNEKLFF. Here the CDR3 DNA reads TGTGCCAGCCAAAGCGCGCAGGGCAGTAATGAAAAACTGTTTTTT.

The chain uses TRBV5-4 and TRBJ2-7, with D possibly matching TRBD1 (6 bases). This CDR3 has 17 amino acids. The germline V and J ends were trimmed by 5 bases and 3 bases, with 24 bases remaining between them. The germline V gene encodes CDR1 SGHNT and CDR2 YYREEE (reference sequence). This CDR3 reads CASSSGGQFYSFYEQYF. The CDR3, as DNA: TGTGCCAGCAGTTCTGGGGGCCAATTCTACTCCTTCTACGAGCAGTACTTC.

The chain is built from TRBV6-5 and TRBJ1-1; 8 positions agree with TRBD1. Unmatched junction bases numbered 8, after V lost 4 bases and J lost 1 base. From germline, CDR1 is MNHEY and CDR2 SVGAGI. The CDR3 contains 16 residues. CDR3 residues: CASSLGSGQGNTEAFF. CDR3 nucleotide sequence: TGTGCCAGCAGTTTGGGGTCCGGACAGGGGAACACTGAAGCTTTCTTT.

V gene TRBV24-1 combines with J gene TRBJ2-5; D not resolved. CDR3 length equals 18 residues. Per germline, CDR1 KGHDR and CDR2 SFDVKD. The ends were cut back, 3 bases at V and 0 bases at J, with 19 bases in the middle. DNA of the CDR3: TGTGCCACCAGTGATGGAGACTCTCCTCCTTTGTACCAAGAGACCCAGTACTTC. Translation: CATSDGDSPPLYQETQYF.

The V call is TRBV18, the J call TRBJ1-2, with D unclear. Trimming cost V 1 base and J 3 bases, with 12 bases left between them. CDR1 and CDR2 (germline): KGHSH, LQKENI. The CDR3 spans 15 residues. CDR3 coding DNA: TGTGCCAGCTCACCACTGGGCAGCAAATACTATGGCTACACCTTC. Residues: CASSPLGSKYYGYTF.

This clone has a single count. The chain joins TRBV28 to TRBJ2-7; TRBD2 agrees at 10 bases. The CDR3 totals 17 residues. Per germline, CDR1 MDHEN and CDR2 SYDVKM. Losses at the gene ends were 5 bases for V and 3 bases for J; bases not matched to a gene: 13. CDR3 sequence: CASSPQGSGRALYEQYF. The CDR3 DNA reads TGTGCCAGCAGTCCCCAAGGCAGCGGGAGGGCCCTCTACGAGCAGTACTTC.

This chain uses TRBV9 with TRBJ2-6; D call uncertain. The CDR3 spans 14 residues. The germline gives CDR1 SGDLS, CDR2 YYNGEE. V was shortened by 3 bases and J by 4 bases, with 8 bases between the two germline ends. CDR3 protein: CASSADLGANVLTF. The CDR3 DNA reads as TGTGCCAGCAGCGCAGATCTCGGGGCCAACGTCCTGACTTTC.

This clone was seen a handful of times. The V gene is TRBV7-3, the J gene TRBJ2-1, with 12 bases fitting TRBD2. This CDR3 region has 15 residues. CDR1 is SGHTA and CDR2 is FQGTGA in the germline V gene. V lost 5 bases and J lost 4; bases outside the gene matches: 3. The CDR3, as DNA: TGTGCCAGCAGCAAAACTAGCGGGGGGTACAATGAGCAGTTCTTC. Amino acid sequence: CASSKTSGGYNEQFF.

The chain recombines TRBV19 with TRBJ2-3; D uncertain. The CDR3 is made up of 13 amino acids. CDR1 and CDR2 (germline): LNHDA, SQIVND (reference sequence). V shed 3 bases and J shed 4 bases, with 8 bases lying between them. The CDR3: CASSIASSDTQYF. In DNA form, the CDR3 reads TGTGCCAGTAGTATCGCTAGTTCAGATACGCAGTATTTT.

The chain recombines TRBV6-4 with TRBJ2-3; TRBD2 agrees at 8 bases. The trim removed 6 bases at V and 4 bases at J, leaving 9 bases unmatched. Germline values: CDR1 MRHNA, CDR2 SNTAGT. The CDR3 runs 15 residues. CDR3 sequence (DNA): TGTGCCAGCAGAACTAGCGGAATCTCAGCAGATACGCAGTATTTT. Translating it yields CASRTSGISADTQYF.

The chain combines TRBV11-2 with TRBJ2-1; D may be TRBD2 (6 bases). Trimming took off 6 bases at V and 10 bases at J, with 16 bases between the two ends. CDR3 size: 13 residues. Looked up from germline, CDR1 is SGHAT and CDR2 is FQNNGV. The CDR3 is CASSRDFFGEQFF. The CDR3 nucleotides read TGTGCCAGCAGTCGGGACTTCTTCGGGGAGCAGTTCTTC.

This sequence joins TRBV27 and TRBJ1-6; 9 bases map to TRBD1. This CDR3 has 14 residues. Germline V gene sequence: CDR1 MNHEY, CDR2 SMNVEV (reference sequence). The V and J ends lost 6 bases and 10 bases, in that order; junction bases with no gene match: 7. The CDR3 DNA is TGTGCCAGCAGGACCGGGACAGGGTTCTCACCCCTCCACTTT. As protein: CASRTGTGFSPLHF.

This clone appeared a single time. The CDR3 sequence is CASSLGNRGMGGANVLTF. CDR3 bases: TGCGCCAGCAGCTTGGGAAACAGGGGAATGGGAGGGGCCAACGTCCTGACTTTC. The gene calls are TRBV5-1 and TRBJ2-6; TRBD1 agrees at 7 bases. Trimming took 0 bases from V and 4 from J; bases not matched to a gene: 10. The germline V gene has CDR1 SGHRS and CDR2 YFSETQ. The length of the CDR3 is 18 residues.

The chain uses TRBV30 and TRBJ1-1; tentative D call: TRBD1 (5 bases). The V end lost 1 base, the J end lost 5 bases, and 11 bases lay between the germline ends. Germline V gives CDR1 GTSNPN, CDR2 SVGIG (reference sequence). CDR3 length equals 13 residues. CDR3 DNA: TGTGCCTGGAGTGGCGGGGCCAGTACTGAAGCTTTCTTT. Residues: CAWSGGASTEAFF. The whole variable domain, filled in from reference TRBV30 and TRBJ1-1, reads SQTIHQWPATLVQPVGSPLSLECTVEGTSNPNLYWYRQAAGRGLQLLFYSVGIGQISSEVPQNLSASRPQDRQFILSSKKLLLSDSGFYLCAWSGGASTEAFFGQGTRLTVV.